This entry concerns a single T cell receptor beta chain. V lost 6 bases and J lost 8; bases outside the gene matches: 11. Germline-derived CDR1 and CDR2 are LNHDA and SQIVND (reference sequence). This CDR3 is 15 amino acids long. Assay: immunoSEQ multiplex PCR; the TCRdb copy retains only in-frame clones and omits some. Of approximately 2.5 million clones in the sample, 85% to 95% were seen once. The data were obtained in a study of shared clonotypes between healthy human individuals. The J gene is TRBJ2-1, the V gene TRBV19; 9 nucleotides agree with TRBD2. The receptor's source is a young man in good health. Sequenced material: naive CD4+ T cells sorted from blood. The subset here: CD45RA+ positively selected. CDR3 loop: CASSERGLASDEQFF. The CDR3 DNA sequence: TGTGCCAGTAGCGAGAGGGGACTAGCATCGGATGAGCAGTTCTTC.